The 15 T cell receptor beta chains presented below share a single source sample, sequenced in a study of cytomegalovirus exposure and HLA in healthy donors. 60 Vbeta and 13 Jbeta primers were used in PCR. Clones were read by immunoSEQ multiplex PCR, and TCRdb kept only the in-frame ones, dropping some. The sample consists of approximately 170,000 clones, 80% to 90% of them appearing once. The material sequenced was PBMCs. Source of these receptors: a male donor in good health and CMV-seronegative.

This clone was found a few times. V is TRBV15 and J is TRBJ1-1; D is undetermined. V was shortened by 0 bases and J by 5 bases, with 10 bases between the two germline ends. Germline assignment: CDR1 LNHNV and CDR2 YYDKDF (reference sequence). The CDR3 is 14 amino acids. CDR3: CATSRDRGSTEAFF. For the CDR3, the DNA is TGTGCCACCAGCAGAGATCGCGGGTCGACTGAAGCTTTCTTT.

This chain joins TRBV9 and TRBJ2-1, with D maybe TRBD1 (5 bases). Between the trimmed V and J ends, which lost 3 bases and 3 bases, there was a span of 10 bases. Germline CDR1 is SGDLS and CDR2 is YYNGEE. The CDR3 has 14 amino acids. The CDR3 protein is CASSAQGFYNEQFF. In DNA form, the CDR3 reads TGTGCCAGCAGCGCTCAGGGATTCTACAATGAGCAGTTCTTC.

The chain is built from TRBV6-1 and TRBJ1-1, with a tentative D call TRBD1 (6 bases). From germline, CDR1 is MNHNS and CDR2 SASEGT. Trimming removed 7 bases from V and 1 base from J, with 10 bases in between. This CDR3 spans 13 amino acids. The CDR3 is CASNRGANTEAFF. The CDR3 bases are TGTGCCAGCAATCGGGGGGCGAACACTGAAGCTTTCTTT.

This clone has only a few counts. This chain links TRBV10-2 with TRBJ2-1; D gene unclear. Trimming shortened V by 4 bases and J by 8 bases, and 6 bases separated the two germline ends. This CDR3 comprises 11 residues. Germline V gene sequence: CDR1 WSHSY, CDR2 SAAADI. The CDR3 loop reads CASSGLDEQFF. CDR3 bases: TGCGCCAGCAGTGGGCTCGATGAGCAGTTCTTC.

A remark on this clone: The junction departs from the called germline gene at one end, perhaps through a read error. The chain uses TRBV6-6 and TRBJ2-2; possibly TRBD1 for D (5 bases). CDR1 is MNHNY and CDR2 is SVGAGI in the germline V gene (reference sequence). The CDR3 length is 16 residues. CDR3 protein: CASSYSGRPNTGELFF. CDR3 in DNA: TGTGCCAGCAGTTACTCGGGGCGGCCGAACACCGGAGAGCTGTTTTTT.

The rearrangement uses TRBV5-1 and TRBJ2-5; possible D gene TRBD2, 5 bases. Trimming left V 0 bases short and J 5 bases short, with 11 bases between. Germline lookup yields CDR1 SGHRS and CDR2 YFSETQ. The CDR3 has 14 residues. The CDR3 is CASSLALAHETQYF. The CDR3 nucleotides are TGCGCCAGCAGCTTGGCGCTAGCACACGAGACCCAGTACTTC. Based on the CDR3 plus reference TRBV5-1 and TRBJ2-5, the full variable domain is KAGVTQTPRYLIKTRGQQVTLSCSPISGHRSVSWYQQTPGQGLQFLFEYFSETQRNKGNFPGRFSGRQFSNSRSEMNVSTLELGDSALYLCASSLALAHETQYFGPGTRLLVL.

This clone has only a few counts. CDR3 residues: CASSQVVRLAGSYNEQFF. Written as DNA, the CDR3 is TGCGCCAGCAGCCAAGTTGTGAGACTAGCGGGCTCCTACAATGAGCAGTTCTTC. The gene calls are TRBV4-1 and TRBJ2-1, with TRBD2 matching 10 bases. J was trimmed by 0 bases and V by 1 base; bases with no gene match: 6. Germline-derived CDR1 and CDR2 are MGHRA and YSYEKL. The CDR3 has 18 amino acids.

In its sample, this clone was seen once. This rearrangement joins TRBV9 to TRBJ2-1, with TRBD1 matching 9 bases. This CDR3 is 15 amino acids long. CDR1 is SGDLS and CDR2 is YYNGEE in the germline V gene. V lost 1 base and J lost 7; bases outside the gene matches: 6. CDR3 bases: TGTGCCAGCAGCGTAACACCGGGACAGGGTAATGAGCAGTTCTTC. This translates into CASSVTPGQGNEQFF. Filled out from reference TRBV9 and TRBJ2-1, the complete variable domain reads DSGVTQTPKHLITATGQRVTLRCSPRSGDLSVYWYQQSLDQGLQFLIQYYNGEERAKGNILERFSAQQFPDLHSELNLSSLELGDSALYFCASSVTPGQGNEQFFGPGTRLTVL.

The J gene is TRBJ2-7, the V gene TRBV9; weak D call: TRBD1 (6 bases). Germline V CDR1 and CDR2: SGDLS, YYNGEE. The length of the CDR3 is 14 residues. V was trimmed by 4 bases and J by 1 base, leaving 12 bases between them. The CDR3 protein is CASSPQTGSYEQYF. The CDR3, as DNA: TGTGCCAGCAGCCCGCAGACAGGTTCCTACGAGCAGTACTTC.

This clone has more than one count but fewer than ten. The chain combines TRBV5-1 with TRBJ1-6; 9 bases map to TRBD1. The junction had 5 bases not matched to a gene; V was cut back by 4 bases and J by 6 bases. Germline V CDR1 and CDR2: SGHRS, YFSETQ. CDR3 size: 15 residues. CDR3 DNA: TGCGCCAGCAGCGAACGGACAGGGGCTAATTCACCCCTCCACTTT. Translation: CASSERTGANSPLHF.

The rearrangement links TRBV13 to TRBJ2-5, with a weak D call TRBD2 (6 bases). The end of the DNA is better explained by TRBJ2-7, so the J call may be wrong. The germline gives CDR1 PRHDT, CDR2 FYEKMQ (reference sequence). The CDR3 is 15 amino acids. The CDR3 DNA is TGTGCCAGCAGCTGGAACGGGGGTATCGACTACGAGCAGTACTTC. It is translated as CASSWNGGIDYEQYF.

The chain recombines TRBV25-1 with TRBJ2-5, with TRBD1 matching 7 bases. Gene TRBJ2-7 matches the end of the DNA better, so the J call may be wrong. The CDR3 runs 15 residues. In germline, CDR1 is MGHDK, CDR2 SYGVNS. The CDR3 protein is CASRSDRVDSYEQYF. The CDR3 DNA follows: TGTGCCAGCAGGTCCGACAGGGTGGACTCCTACGAGCAGTACTTC.

The chain recombines TRBV6-1 with TRBJ1-1, with a weak D call TRBD1 (5 bases). CDR3 length equals 13 residues. Trimming took 6 bases from V and 5 from J, leaving 13 bases between them. The germline CDR1 and CDR2 sequences are MNHNS and SASEGT. In DNA, the CDR3 is TGTGCCAGCAGCGTGACAGAGGAGACTGAAGCTTTCTTT. Protein sequence: CASSVTEETEAFF.

This sequence joins TRBV27 and TRBJ2-1; tentative D call: TRBD1 (6 bases). V lost 3 bases to trimming and J lost 8 bases, with 17 bases between them. CDR1 is MNHEY, CDR2 SMNVEV, per germline (reference sequence). The CDR3 length is 15 residues. CDR3 residues: CASSLLGTSTDEQFF. The CDR3 DNA follows: TGTGCCAGCAGTTTGCTCGGGACATCTACCGATGAGCAGTTCTTC.

The chain uses TRBV6-5 and TRBJ2-7, with 9 bases identical to TRBD1. Germline CDR1 and CDR2: MNHEY and SVGAGI. The length of the CDR3 is 15 residues. Trimming cost V 5 bases and J 1 base; bases outside gene matches: 6. The CDR3 DNA reads as TGTGCCAGCAGTAGGGGACAGGGTGTATCCTACGAGCAGTACTTC. Its translation is CASSRGQGVSYEQYF.